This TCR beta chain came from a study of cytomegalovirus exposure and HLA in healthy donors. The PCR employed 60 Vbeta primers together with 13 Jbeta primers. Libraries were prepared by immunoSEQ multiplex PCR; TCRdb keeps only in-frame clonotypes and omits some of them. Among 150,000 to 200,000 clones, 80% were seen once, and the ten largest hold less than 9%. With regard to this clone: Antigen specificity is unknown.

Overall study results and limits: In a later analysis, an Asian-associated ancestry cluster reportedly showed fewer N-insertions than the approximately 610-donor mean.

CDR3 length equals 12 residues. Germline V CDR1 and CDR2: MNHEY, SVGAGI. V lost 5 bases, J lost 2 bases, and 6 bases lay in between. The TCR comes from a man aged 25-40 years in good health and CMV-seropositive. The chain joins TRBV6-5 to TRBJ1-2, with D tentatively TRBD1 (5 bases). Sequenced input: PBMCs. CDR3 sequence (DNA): TGTGCCAGCAGTGACAGAAACTATGGCTACACCTTC. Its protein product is CASSDRNYGYTF.